The 15 T cell receptor beta chains presented below share a single source sample, sequenced in a study of CD8+CD57+ T cells in acquired aplastic anemia. Genomic DNA provided the template from which TCR beta VDJ and CDR3 profiles were obtained. TCRdb passed the reads through MiXCR, listing each CDR3 protein once. The table records hundreds of thousands of distinct CDR3 sequences, more than 40% of them present only once. Whoever was chosen for sequencing had shown CD8+CD57+ cell expansion by flow cytometry. The sequencing sample was made of sorted CD4+, CD8+, or CD8+CD57+ T cells (not recorded which) from PBMCs. These receptor sequences come from a human donor with aplastic anemia.

The V gene is TRBV19, the J gene TRBJ2-3, with D hard to call. Trimming pared 5 bases from V and 1 base from J, leaving 16 bases between. The length of the CDR3 is 16 residues. The germline gives CDR1 LNHDA, CDR2 SQIVND (reference sequence). The CDR3 loop reads CASSFRSPFGTDTQYF. The CDR3 nucleotides read TGTGCCAGTAGTTTTAGATCCCCGTTCGGCACAGATACGCAGTATTTT.

This chain connects TRBV27 to TRBJ1-6; D may be TRBD1 (5 bases). CDR3 length: 14 amino acids. Germline V gives CDR1 MNHEY, CDR2 SMNVEV (reference sequence). Trimming shortened V by 4 bases and J by 7 bases, and 11 bases separated the two germline ends. The chain's CDR3 is CASSYTGENSPLHF. Here the CDR3 DNA reads TGTGCCAGCAGTTATACGGGGGAAAATTCACCCCTCCACTTT.

Written as DNA, the CDR3 is TGTGCTAGTGGTTTGGTACGGGGCGGGACTGAAGCTTTCTTT. Translating it yields CASGLVRGGTEAFF. The chain carries TRBV12-5 and TRBJ1-1; tentatively, D is TRBD1 (5 bases). Deletions cut 0 bases from V and 5 bases from J, with 10 bases between. This CDR3 has 14 residues. The germline V gene encodes CDR1 LGHNT and CDR2 FRNRAP.

This clonotype occurred a few times. A read error is possible here, since a much larger clone lies one base away. CDR3 sequence: CASSEAPDGGCGYTF. The CDR3, as DNA: TGTGCCAGCAGTGAAGCCCCGGACGGTGGCTGTGGCTACACCTTC. The chain uses TRBV6-1 and TRBJ1-2; D is undetermined. CDR3 size: 15 residues. The V gene lost 0 bases and the J gene lost 7 bases, with 15 bases spanning the gap. The germline V gene encodes CDR1 MNHNS and CDR2 SASEGT.

The rearrangement uses TRBV29-1 and TRBJ1-5; D is unclear. V was cut by 0 bases and J by 7 bases, with 7 bases left in between. Germline-derived CDR1 and CDR2 are SQVTM and ANQGSEA. This CDR3 comprises 12 residues. Here the CDR3 reads CSVEDWVQPQHF. CDR3 bases: TGCAGCGTTGAAGACTGGGTCCAGCCCCAGCATTTT.

V and J are TRBV29-1 and TRBJ2-7; no reliable D call. Germline V gene sequence: CDR1 SQVTM, CDR2 ANQGSEA. There are 13 residues in the CDR3. V was trimmed by 5 bases and J by 0 bases, leaving 11 bases between them. This CDR3 is CSVQKENSYEQYF. CDR3 in DNA: TGCAGCGTTCAGAAGGAAAACTCCTACGAGCAGTACTTC.

Many counts were recorded for this clonotype. The chain couples TRBV5-6 to TRBJ1-6; D gene ambiguous. The V gene's germline CDR1 is SGHDT and CDR2 YYEEEE. CDR3 size: 15 residues. Deletions cut 1 base from V and 10 bases from J, with 15 bases between. CDR3 sequence reads: CASSLRQKNLSPLHF. The DNA for the CDR3 is TGTGCCAGCAGCTTGAGGCAGAAAAACCTCTCACCCCTCCACTTT.

Remarks on this clonotype: This could be a read error, since a much larger clone is one nucleotide away. The CDR3 here is CASSPGTGTYTEAFF. Here the CDR3 DNA reads TGCGCCAGCAGCCCAGGGACAGGGACCTACACTGAAGCTTTCTTT. The chain links TRBV4-3 to TRBJ1-1; TRBD1 aligns across 9 bases. Per germline, CDR1 LGHNA and CDR2 YSLEER. J lost 3 bases, V lost 4 bases, and 6 bases had no gene match. This CDR3 spans 15 amino acids.

This clonotype was recorded a few times. The chain employs TRBV3-1 and TRBJ1-1; D might be TRBD1 (5 bases). CDR3 size: 17 residues. Trimming left V 1 base short and J 4 bases short, with 19 bases between. The V gene's germline CDR1 is LGHDT and CDR2 YNNKEL (reference sequence). Here the CDR3 DNA reads TGTGCCAGCAGCCAAGTAGCAACAAGGGGCAGAGCCACTGAAGCTTTCTTT. Translated, it gives CASSQVATRGRATEAFF.

With regard to this clonotype: Compared with germline, one end of the junction differs, possibly owing to a read error. The chain joins TRBV3-1 to TRBJ1-2; D might be TRBD1 (5 bases). Germline CDR1 and CDR2: LGHDT and YNNKEL (reference sequence). The CDR3 is 14 amino acids. The CDR3 reads CAGSPGEGYYGYTF. CDR3 bases: TGTGCCGGCAGCCCGGGGGAGGGTTACTATGGCTACACCTTC.

This clonotype was counted many times. This chain uses TRBV3-1 with TRBJ1-2, with a tentative D call TRBD1 (6 bases). V was shortened by 1 base and J by 5 bases, with 8 bases between the two germline ends. The CDR3 runs 13 residues. Germline V CDR1 and CDR2: LGHDT, YNNKEL (reference sequence). The CDR3 DNA sequence: TGTGCCAGCAGCCAAGTTACAGGGTATGGCTACACCTTC. Its translation: CASSQVTGYGYTF. The full variable domain, its missing parts supplied by reference TRBV3-1 and TRBJ1-2, is DTAVSQTPKYLVTQMGNDKSIKCEQNLGHDTMYWYKQDSKKFLKIMFSYNNKELIINETVPNRFSPKSPDKAHLNLHINSLELGDSAVYFCASSQVTGYGYTFGSGTRLTVV.

The chain couples TRBV29-1 to TRBJ2-1, with D tentatively TRBD1 (6 bases). Germline CDR1 is SQVTM and CDR2 is ANQGSEA. V shed 7 bases and J shed 5 bases, with 15 bases lying between them. The CDR3 has 13 residues. The CDR3 loop is CSADTGSDNEQFF. The CDR3 region has the DNA TGCAGCGCTGATACAGGGTCGGACAATGAGCAGTTCTTC.

Turning to this clonotype: A junction boundary mismatches the germline segment, possibly from a read error. The rearrangement joins TRBV10-3 to TRBJ2-7; maybe TRBD1 (6 bases). Germline V lookup: CDR1 ENHRY, CDR2 SYGVKD. The CDR3 is 16 residues long. The DNA for the CDR3 is TGTGCCAGCAGTGCCACCGGGACACCGATGGAGGCCGAGCAGTACTTC. Its protein is CASSATGTPMEAEQYF.

V usage is TRBV7-9 and J usage is TRBJ1-3, with D perhaps matching TRBD1 (5 bases). The CDR3 runs to 15 residues. Per germline, CDR1 SEHNR and CDR2 FQNEAQ (reference sequence). V was trimmed by 3 bases and J by 0 bases, leaving 9 bases between them. The CDR3 region is CASSFTDSSGNTIYF. The CDR3 DNA is TGTGCCAGCAGCTTCACTGACAGCTCTGGAAACACCATATATTTT. Combining the CDR3 with reference TRBV7-9 and TRBJ1-3 gives the whole variable domain DTGVSQNPRHKITKRGQNVTFRCDPISEHNRLYWYRQTLGQGPEFLTYFQNEAQLEKSRLLSDRFSAERPKGSFSTLEIQRTEQGDSAMYLCASSFTDSSGNTIYFGEGSWLTVV.

This clonotype showed up just a few times. This chain connects TRBV25-1 to TRBJ1-2, with a tentative D call TRBD1 (5 bases). The germline gives CDR1 MGHDK, CDR2 SYGVNS. With 4 bases removed from V and 8 bases from J, the gap between germline ends came to 11 bases. This CDR3 contains 12 residues. The CDR3 region is CASSGTSSGYTF. CDR3 DNA sequence: TGTGCCAGCAGTGGGACAAGTTCCGGCTACACCTTC.